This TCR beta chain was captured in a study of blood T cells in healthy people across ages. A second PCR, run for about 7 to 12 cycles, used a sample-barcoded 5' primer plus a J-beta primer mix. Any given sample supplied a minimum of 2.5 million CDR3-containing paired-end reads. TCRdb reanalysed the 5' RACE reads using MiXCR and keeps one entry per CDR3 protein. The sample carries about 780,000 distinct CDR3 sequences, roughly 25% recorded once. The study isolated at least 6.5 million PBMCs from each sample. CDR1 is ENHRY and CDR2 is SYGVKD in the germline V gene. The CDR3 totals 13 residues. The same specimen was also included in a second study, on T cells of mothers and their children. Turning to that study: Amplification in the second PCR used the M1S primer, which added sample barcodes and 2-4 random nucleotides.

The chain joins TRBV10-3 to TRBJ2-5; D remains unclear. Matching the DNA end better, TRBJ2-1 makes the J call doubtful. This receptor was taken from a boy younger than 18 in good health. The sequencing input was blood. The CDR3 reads CAISSPLWDEQFF. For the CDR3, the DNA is TGTGCCATCAGTTCCCCTCTGTGGGATGAGCAGTTCTTC.